This TCR beta chain came from a study of T cell repertoires and leukemia-associated antigens (dated by TCRdb to the late 2010s). Concerning the study at large: Roughly 16.1 million effective reads were obtained overall, with each sample giving about 5.1 to 6.6 million read pairs and about 3.3 to 5.0 million effective reads. Using in vitro peptide stimulation of healthy T cells, the study sought to determine the antigen recognized by a TCR Vbeta21 clone earlier detected in CML patients.

TRIzol reagent was used to extract total RNA from the cultured T cells. 5' rapid amplification of cDNA ends (5'RACE) was the method used to amplify TCRbeta libraries from the RNA. Before sequencing, library concentration and integrity were assessed using Qubit, an Agilent instrument, and quantitative PCR. A commercial service provider sequenced the qualified libraries on Illumina HiSeq or MiSeq. The paper's processing steps were these. MiXCR version 1.8.2 was used to identify TCR sequences in each sample. For a clone to count as qualified, its CDR3 had to be longer than four amino acids, its nucleotide length had to be in-frame, and the clone could not contain a stop codon. An effective read was defined as a read containing the complete CDR3 structure. Validation of expanded clones was performed by RT-PCR with 24 Vbeta primers, GeneScan spectratyping, and Sanger sequencing. The public reads were reanalyzed by TCRdb: fastp trimming at Q25, MiXCR alignment, in-frame beta chains only. Every CDR3 protein is listed once, alongside the most common genes and DNA of its rows. TCRdb assigned the V and J calls; the authors' analysis was not used. In this sample the table shows around 12,000 distinct CDR3 sequences, approximately 39% of which occur a single time. The ten largest make up around a quarter of the sample.

The paper's findings and limits, for the study overall: No significant differences among the four groups were observed in the numbers of Vbeta genes (approximately 60), Jbeta genes (roughly 14), VDJ rearrangements, or unique CDR3s. The antigen specificity and function of the expanded clones were not directly tested, and further investigation of both was required.

CDR1 SGHNT and CDR2 YYREEE are derived from the germline V gene (reference sequence). Measured from the cysteine to the phenylalanine, the CDR3 is 13 residues long. Only the CDR3 DNA stays, 39 bases, in frame from base 1. As a first step, CD3+ T cells were rested overnight at roughly 2.5 million cells/mL in RPMI 1640 lacking fetal bovine serum. CD3+ T cells were isolated from PBMCs with MACS immunomagnetic beads following the manufacturer's instructions. This clonotype showed up many times. It lacks a known antigen. At one end, the junction sequence differs from germline, possibly due to a read error.

This TCR was recovered from a female donor in good health. The sequenced sample consisted of CD3+ T cells sorted from blood and cultured. The receptor chain draws on TRBV5-4 and TRBJ2-2, with no D gene named confidently. The DNA reads TGTGCCAGCAGCTCGCAAAACAGCGGGGAGCTGTTTTTT. The encoded protein is CASSSQNSGELFF.